These T cell receptor beta chains were read from a single sample in a study of CD8+CD57+ T cells in acquired aplastic anemia. From the reads, TCRdb called clonotypes with MiXCR, one entry per CDR3 protein. The table includes some 200,000 distinct CDR3 sequences, almost 35% detected once. Input material: sorted CD4+, CD8+, or CD8+CD57+ T cells (not recorded which) from PBMCs. These receptors originate from a human donor in good health, serving as a control. Both conserved end residues are trimmed from each CDR3. Clone size, where shown, is once, few, many, or a class for clones that have expanded.

clone_size	v_call	j_call	cdr3_aa
many	TRBV7-2	TRBJ2-7	ASSLKRGAAYEQY
many	TRBV29-1	TRBJ1-3	SVTQGSGNTIY
many	TRBV15	TRBJ2-5	ATSSAGNQETQY
many	TRBV5-5	TRBJ1-2	ASSLVRVVNYGYT
few	TRBV7-2	TRBJ1-1	ASSPVTGGYTEAF
NA	TRBV3-1	TRBJ1-1	ASSQSTGEAF
many	TRBV20-1	TRBJ1-1	RATVNTEAF
many	TRBV2	TRBJ2-7	ASKPGAGDPGEQY
many	TRBV7-9	TRBJ1-4	ASSWGRSEKLF
many	TRBV4-1	TRBJ1-6	ASSQLQGGSPLH
few	TRBV11-1	TRBJ2-1	ASSLGLGLVYNEQF
few	TRBV24-1	TRBJ1-2	ATSAVGGYGYT
many	TRBV5-1	TRBJ1-6	ASSLDPGNSPLH
many	TRBV2	TRBJ1-5	ASKGTFLEPQH
many	TRBV5-1	TRBJ2-7	ASSGRQGASYEQY